What follows is one TCR beta chain and its context. V gave up 0 bases and J gave up 3 bases, with 9 bases separating them. CDR1 is LGHNA and CDR2 is YNFKEQ in the germline V gene. CDR3 length equals 14 residues. This sample was included in a study of sequential checkpoint blockade in melanoma. The protocol was immunoSEQ multiplex PCR, while the TCRdb copy is restricted to in-frame clones and leaves out a portion. Found here are under 4,000 clones, 60% to 70% of them singletons; the top ten hold 20%. The sample's treatment: randomized to nivolumab then ipilimumab (arm A) or the reverse (arm B). Live CD3+CD8+ CD19− CD56− cells were sorted from PBMCs.

The material sequenced was CD8+ T cells sorted from blood (inferred from file names), taken from a patient given nivolumab and ipilimumab in sequence. This TCR came from a human donor with melanoma. The rearrangement uses TRBV4-2 and TRBJ2-7, with no clear D. The CDR3 DNA reads TGTGCCAGCAGCCAAGAAAATCTAAGCTACGAGCAGTACTTC. Protein sequence: CASSQENLSYEQYF.